Each of the 3 T cell receptor beta chains below was sequenced from the same sample in a study of monozygotic twins with inflammatory bowel disease. TCRdb re-called the 5' RACE reads and shows each CDR3 protein once, DNA omitted. This sample's clone table lists about 300,000 distinct CDR3 sequences. The sequencing input was blood. The origin of the receptors is a human donor with ulcerative colitis or Crohn's disease, or a healthy co-twin of an affected twin (not recorded which).

This chain's CDR3 is CASRIPGQGVSYNEQFF. V is TRBV7-9 and J is TRBJ2-1; absent DNA, TCRdb's TRBD1 call cannot be checked. The CDR3 has 17 amino acids. Germline CDR1 and CDR2: SEHNR and FQNEAQ (reference sequence). The complete variable domain, with remaining parts taken from reference TRBV7-9 and TRBJ2-1, reads DTGVSQNPRHKITKRGQNVTFRCDPISEHNRLYWYRQTLGQGPEFLTYFQNEAQLEKSRLLSDRFSAERPKGSFSTLEIQRTEQGDSAMYLCASRIPGQGVSYNEQFFGPGTRLTVL.

V is TRBV7-2 and J is TRBJ2-4; the TCRdb D gene call, TRBD2, has no DNA to confirm it. Germline loops: CDR1 SGHTA, CDR2 FQGNSA. The CDR3 is 16 amino acids. CDR3: CASSLEGRLAKNIQYF.

This sequence joins TRBV9 and TRBJ2-2. This CDR3 spans 14 amino acids. The germline V gene has CDR1 SGDLS and CDR2 YYNGEE. CDR3 region: CASSWGLTGGELFF.